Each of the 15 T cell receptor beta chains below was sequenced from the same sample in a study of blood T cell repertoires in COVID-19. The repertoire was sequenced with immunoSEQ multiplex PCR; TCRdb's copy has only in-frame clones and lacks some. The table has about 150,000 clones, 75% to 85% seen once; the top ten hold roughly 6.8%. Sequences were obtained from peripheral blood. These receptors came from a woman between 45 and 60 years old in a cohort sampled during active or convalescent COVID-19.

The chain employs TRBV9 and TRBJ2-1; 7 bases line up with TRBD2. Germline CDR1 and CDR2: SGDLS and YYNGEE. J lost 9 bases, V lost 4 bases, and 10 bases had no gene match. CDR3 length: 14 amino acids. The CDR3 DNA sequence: TGTGCCAGCAGCTCCGGGGACTACAGTGGTGAGCAGTTCTTC. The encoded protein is CASSSGDYSGEQFF.

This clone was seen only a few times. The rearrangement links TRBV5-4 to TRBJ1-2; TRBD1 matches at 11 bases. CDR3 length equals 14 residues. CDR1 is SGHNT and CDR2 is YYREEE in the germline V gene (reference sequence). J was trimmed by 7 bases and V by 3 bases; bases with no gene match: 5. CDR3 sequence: CASSSGQGVAGYTF. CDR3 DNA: TGTGCCAGCAGCTCGGGACAGGGGGTAGCTGGCTACACCTTC. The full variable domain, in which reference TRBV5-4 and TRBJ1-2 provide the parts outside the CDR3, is ETGVTQSPTHLIKTRGQQVTLRCSSQSGHNTVSWYQQALGQGPQFIFQYYREEENGRGNFPPRFSGLQFPNYSSELNVNALELDDSALYLCASSSGQGVAGYTFGSGTRLTVV.

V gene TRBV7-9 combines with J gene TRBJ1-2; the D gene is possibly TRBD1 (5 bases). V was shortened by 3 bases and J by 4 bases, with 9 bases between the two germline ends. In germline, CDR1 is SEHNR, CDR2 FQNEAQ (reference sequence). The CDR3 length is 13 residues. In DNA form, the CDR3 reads TGTGCCAGCAGCTTCGACAGCCCCTATGGCTACACCTTC. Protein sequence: CASSFDSPYGYTF.

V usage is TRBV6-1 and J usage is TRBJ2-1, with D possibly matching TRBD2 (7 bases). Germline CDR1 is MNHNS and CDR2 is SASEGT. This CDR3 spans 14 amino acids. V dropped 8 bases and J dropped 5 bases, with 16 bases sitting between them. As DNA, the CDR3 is TGTGCCAGCTTTTTCGGGGGGCCAAACAATGAGCAGTTCTTC. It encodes CASFFGGPNNEQFF.

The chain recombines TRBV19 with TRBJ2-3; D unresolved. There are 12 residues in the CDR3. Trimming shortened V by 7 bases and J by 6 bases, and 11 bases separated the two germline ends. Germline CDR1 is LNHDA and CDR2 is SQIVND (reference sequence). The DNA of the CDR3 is TGTGCCAGTACCCTTGGCGGCGATACGCAGTATTTT. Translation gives CASTLGGDTQYF.

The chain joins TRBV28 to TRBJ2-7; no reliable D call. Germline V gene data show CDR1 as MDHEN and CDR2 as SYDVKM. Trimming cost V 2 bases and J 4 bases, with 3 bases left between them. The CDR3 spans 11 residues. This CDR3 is CASSLLYEQYF. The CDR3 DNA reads TGTGCCAGCAGTTTACTGTACGAGCAGTACTTC. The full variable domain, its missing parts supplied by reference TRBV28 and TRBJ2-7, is DVKVTQSSRYLVKRTGEKVFLECVQDMDHENMFWYRQDPGLGLRLIYFSYDVKMKEKGDIPEGYSVSREKKERFSLILESASTNQTSMYLCASSLLYEQYFGPGTRLTVT.

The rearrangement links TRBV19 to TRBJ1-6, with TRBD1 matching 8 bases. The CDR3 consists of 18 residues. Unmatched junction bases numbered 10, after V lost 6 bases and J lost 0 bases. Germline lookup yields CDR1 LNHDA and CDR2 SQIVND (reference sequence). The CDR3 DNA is TGTGCCAGTAGCACCCTCACAGGGGGGAGCTCCTATAATTCACCCCTCCACTTT. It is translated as CASSTLTGGSSYNSPLHF.

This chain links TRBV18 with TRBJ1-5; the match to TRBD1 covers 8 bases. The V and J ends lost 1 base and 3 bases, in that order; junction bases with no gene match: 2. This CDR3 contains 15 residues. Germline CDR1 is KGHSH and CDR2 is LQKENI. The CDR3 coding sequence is TGTGCCAGCTCACCACTACAGGGGGACAATCAGCCCCAGCATTTT. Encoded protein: CASSPLQGDNQPQHF.

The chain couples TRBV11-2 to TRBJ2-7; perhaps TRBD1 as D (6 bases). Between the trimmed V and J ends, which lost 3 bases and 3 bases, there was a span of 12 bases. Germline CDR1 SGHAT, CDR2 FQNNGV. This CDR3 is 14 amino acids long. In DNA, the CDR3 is TGTGCCAGCAGCTTGTGGGGGCCTAGCTACGAGCAGTACTTC. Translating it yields CASSLWGPSYEQYF.

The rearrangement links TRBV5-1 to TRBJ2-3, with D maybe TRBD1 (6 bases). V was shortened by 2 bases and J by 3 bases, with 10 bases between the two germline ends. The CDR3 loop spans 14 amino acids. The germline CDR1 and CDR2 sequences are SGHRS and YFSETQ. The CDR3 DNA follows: TGCGCCAGCAGCTTAACAGGGAAGACAGATACGCAGTATTTT. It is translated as CASSLTGKTDTQYF. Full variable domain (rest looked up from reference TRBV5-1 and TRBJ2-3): KAGVTQTPRYLIKTRGQQVTLSCSPISGHRSVSWYQQTPGQGLQFLFEYFSETQRNKGNFPGRFSGRQFSNSRSEMNVSTLELGDSALYLCASSLTGKTDTQYFGPGTRLTVL.

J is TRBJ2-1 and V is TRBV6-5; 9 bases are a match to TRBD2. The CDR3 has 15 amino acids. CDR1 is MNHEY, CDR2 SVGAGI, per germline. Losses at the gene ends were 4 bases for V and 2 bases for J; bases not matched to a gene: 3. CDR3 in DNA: TGTGCCAGCAGTTTCGAGCGGGGGGCCTACAATGAGCAGTTCTTC. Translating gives CASSFERGAYNEQFF.

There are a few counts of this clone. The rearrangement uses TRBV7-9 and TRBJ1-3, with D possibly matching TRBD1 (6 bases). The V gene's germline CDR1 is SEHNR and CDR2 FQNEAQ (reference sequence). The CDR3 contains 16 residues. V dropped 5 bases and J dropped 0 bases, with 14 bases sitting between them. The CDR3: CASSIPQGISGNTIYF. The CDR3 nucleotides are TGTGCCAGCAGCATACCACAGGGAATCTCTGGAAACACCATATATTTT.

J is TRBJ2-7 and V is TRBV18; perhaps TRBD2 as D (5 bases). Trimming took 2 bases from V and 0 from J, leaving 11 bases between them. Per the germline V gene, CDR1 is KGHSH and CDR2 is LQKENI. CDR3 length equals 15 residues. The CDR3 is CASSPSGSSSYEQYF. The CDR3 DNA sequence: TGTGCCAGCTCACCAAGCGGTTCAAGCTCCTACGAGCAGTACTTC. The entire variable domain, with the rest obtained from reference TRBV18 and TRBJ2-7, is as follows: NAGVMQNPRHLVRRRGQEARLRCSPMKGHSHVYWYRQLPEEGLKFMVYLQKENIIDESGMPKERFSAEFPKEGPSILRIQQVVRGDSAAYFCASSPSGSSSYEQYFGPGTRLTVT.

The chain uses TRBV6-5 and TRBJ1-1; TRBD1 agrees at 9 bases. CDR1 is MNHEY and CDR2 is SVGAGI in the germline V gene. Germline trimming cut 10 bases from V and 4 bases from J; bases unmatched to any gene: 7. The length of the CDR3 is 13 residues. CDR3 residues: CATEQGARTEAFF. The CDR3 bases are TGTGCCACCGAACAGGGGGCGCGCACTGAAGCTTTCTTT.

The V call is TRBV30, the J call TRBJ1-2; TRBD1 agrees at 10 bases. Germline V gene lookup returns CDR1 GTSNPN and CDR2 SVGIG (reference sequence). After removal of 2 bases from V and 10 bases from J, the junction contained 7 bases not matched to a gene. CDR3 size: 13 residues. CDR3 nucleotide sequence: TGTGCCTGGAGTTCGGGACAGGGGATTTCCTACACCTTC. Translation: CAWSSGQGISYTF. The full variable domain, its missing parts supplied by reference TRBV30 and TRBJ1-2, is SQTIHQWPATLVQPVGSPLSLECTVEGTSNPNLYWYRQAAGRGLQLLFYSVGIGQISSEVPQNLSASRPQDRQFILSSKKLLLSDSGFYLCAWSSGQGISYTFGSGTRLTVV.